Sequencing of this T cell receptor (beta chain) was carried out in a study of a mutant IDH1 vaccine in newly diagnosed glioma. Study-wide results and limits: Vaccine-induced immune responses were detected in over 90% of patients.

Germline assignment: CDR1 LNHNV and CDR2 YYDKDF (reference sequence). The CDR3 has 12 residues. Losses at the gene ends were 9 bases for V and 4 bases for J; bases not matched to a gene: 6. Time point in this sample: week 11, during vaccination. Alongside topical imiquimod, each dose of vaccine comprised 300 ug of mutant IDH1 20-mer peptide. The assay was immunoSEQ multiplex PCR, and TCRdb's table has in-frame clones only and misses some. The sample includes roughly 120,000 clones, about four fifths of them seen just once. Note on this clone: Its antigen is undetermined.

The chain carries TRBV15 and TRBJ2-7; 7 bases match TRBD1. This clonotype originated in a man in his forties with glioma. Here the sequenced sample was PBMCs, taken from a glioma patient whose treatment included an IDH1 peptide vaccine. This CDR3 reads CATADRVYEQYF. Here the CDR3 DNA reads TGTGCCACGGCAGACAGGGTGTACGAGCAGTACTTC. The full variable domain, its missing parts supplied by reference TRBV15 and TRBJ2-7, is DAMVIQNPRYQVTQFGKPVTLSCSQTLNHNVMYWYQQKSSQAPKLLFHYYDKDFNNEADTPDNFQSRRPNTSFCFLDIRSPGLGDTAMYLCATADRVYEQYFGPGTRLTVT.